The present T cell receptor beta chain was sequenced within a study of T cells in Graves' hyperthyroidism and ophthalmopathy (dated by TCRdb to between 2017 and 2020). Turning to the overall study: Peripheral blood was sampled at the time of initial diagnosis, prior to any treatment. To identify TCR V-J signatures that set the groups apart, the researchers used a discovery cohort of 100 or so patients, made up of around 42 with Graves' ophthalmopathy and 55 to 65 with stable Graves' hyperthyroidism. Prospective prediction of ophthalmopathy was tested in an independent validation cohort of some 20 hyperthyroidism patients and 17 patients who later progressed to ophthalmopathy. For training and testing, the 100 or so patients in the discovery cohort were randomly divided in a 7:3 ratio. Thyroid tissue and blood T-cell repertoires from six Graves' hyperthyroidism patients were also compared in the study. After blood sampling, hyperthyroidism patients were treated with methimazole at a starting dose of 30 mg daily, and ophthalmopathy patients were treated with high-dose intravenous methylprednisolone. The paper describes TCR Vbeta CDR3 sequencing of roughly 130 peripheral blood samples, made up of 43 ophthalmopathy patients, 70 to 75 hyperthyroidism patients and some 17 progressor patients.

Amplification of TCR beta CDR3 regions was carried out from RNA transcripts. For the first round of RT-PCR on the TCR CDR3, the HTBI primer set was used together with the Qiagen OneStep RT-PCR kit. The libraries were constructed in a second round of multiplex PCR and then size-selected and purified. Sequencing of the libraries was done on an Illumina HiSeq2000 using paired-end 100 bp reads. The paper's data handling went like this. Raw data were processed with SOAPnuke, discarding reads with adapters, uncalled bases, mean Phred below 15, or no exact constant-primer or identifier match. COPE v1.2.5 was used to merge the high-quality paired reads, and each unique nucleotide sequence was defined as a clonotype. MiTCR v1.1 was used to align clonotypes to the IMGT TRBV, TRBD and TRBJ reference segments. The analysis included only V-J combinations with a frequency above 0.0001, which together covered 99.2% of the repertoires. A TCS score was defined as the ratio between F50 (clonal expansion) and ExV (chaos), using BLOSUM62-based TCRdist between CDR3 peptides within each V-J. Welch's t-statistics and random forest reduced around 510 V-J features to fewer than 15, which were used in a naive Bayes classifier (R e1071). The raw public data were reprocessed by TCRdb itself: fastp quality trimming at Q25, MiXCR clonotype calling, in-frame beta chains only. Every distinct CDR3 protein forms one entry, paired with its most common genes and DNA. The V and J calls reflect TCRdb's pipeline rather than the authors' work. This sample lists more than 250,000 distinct CDR3 sequences; 13% to 15% were detected once. The ten largest account for 30% to 35% of the sample.

The paper as a whole reports these results and caveats: A 13 V-J signature model separated ophthalmopathy from stable hyperthyroidism, with approximately 87% sensitivity and 81.08% specificity in cross-validation and 80%/75% in testing. Sample size was not statistically predetermined, and investigators were not blinded to group allocation. Most expanded thyroid clonotypes (frequency above 0.001) were also detected in blood, suggesting blood repertoires may reflect thyroid immune responses. In validation, the model predicted progression to ophthalmopathy a median of 6.5 months before onset, with 65% to 71% sensitivity and about 75% specificity.

This clonotype was detected ten times or more. No antigen is known for it. Base qualities are missing; no much larger clone stands one base away. The hyperthyroidism patients were between 18 and 65 years old and newly diagnosed, with a disease duration of less than 2 months. The study excluded patients with uncontrolled infections, other autoimmune diseases, pregnancy or lactation. Diagnoses were based on clinical symptoms, serum thyroxine and TRAb, thyroid ultrasound and orbital computed tomography. Blood from progressor patients was drawn when they were first diagnosed with hyperthyroidism, before any ophthalmopathy symptoms appeared. PBMCs were separated from about 10 ml of fresh peripheral blood using Ficoll-Paque density gradient centrifugation. Progressor patients were initially diagnosed with Graves' hyperthyroidism and developed ophthalmopathy during follow-up. Total RNA was extracted using Trizol reagent, and RNA quality was assessed on an Agilent 2100 Bioanalyzer.

V is pruned by 2 bases and J by 1 base, leaving 6 bases of the junction without a gene match. Its CDR3 holds 16 amino acids, cysteine through phenylalanine. Here the CDR3 DNA is all that survives: 48 bases in frame from base 1. CDR1 DFQATT and CDR2 SNEGSKA were looked up in the germline V gene (reference sequence). The receptor chain draws on TRBV20-1 and TRBJ2-7, with 12 central nucleotides matching TRBD2. The clonotype was recovered from a woman between 50 and 59 years old with Graves' hyperthyroidism that later progressed to Graves' ophthalmopathy. The sequencing input was blood. This receptor carries the CDR3 CSARKTSGRGSYEQYF. The nucleotide sequence is given as TGCAGTGCTAGAAAGACTAGCGGGAGAGGGTCCTACGAGCAGTACTTC.